Following are 25 T cell receptor beta chains from one sample sequenced in a study of beta chain features in type 1 diabetes. Whole-study results and caveats: Across all four CD4+ subsets, people with type 1 diabetes showed modestly shorter TCRB CDR3s.

Expressed TCRB transcripts were sequenced because the entire RNA isolate underwent reverse transcription. Assay: immunoSEQ multiplex PCR; the TCRdb copy retains only in-frame clones and omits some. The table lists 100,000 to 150,000 clones, 7.5% to 9.5% of them singletons. These receptors have no known antigen. Sequencing was performed on central memory CD4+ T cells from blood. The source is a man aged 25-40 years with type 1 diabetes.

The J gene is TRBJ1-2, the V gene TRBV7-2; D is uncertain. Per the germline V gene, CDR1 is SGHTA and CDR2 is FQGNSA. V lost 3 bases, J lost 1 base, and 12 bases lay in between. This CDR3 comprises 15 residues. Here the CDR3 reads CASSFPSGYNYGYTF. CDR3 sequence (DNA): TGTGCCAGCAGCTTCCCATCAGGATATAACTATGGCTACACCTTC.

In this sample, this clone turned up a few times. V usage is TRBV29-1 and J usage is TRBJ1-1; D may be TRBD1 (5 bases). The ends were cut back, 5 bases at V and 6 bases at J, with 13 bases in the middle. CDR3 length equals 12 residues. Germline lookup yields CDR1 SQVTM and CDR2 ANQGSEA. CDR3: CSVRGRDAEAFF. CDR3 in DNA: TGCAGCGTTCGGGGGAGGGACGCTGAAGCTTTCTTT. Full variable domain (rest looked up from reference TRBV29-1 and TRBJ1-1): SAVISQKPSRDICQRGTSLTIQCQVDSQVTMMFWYRQQPGQSLTLIATANQGSEATYESGFVIDKFPISRPNLTFSTLTVSNMSPEDSSIYLCSVRGRDAEAFFGQGTRLTVV.

A few counts support this clone. The chain couples TRBV27 to TRBJ1-2, with 8 bases lining up with TRBD1. Germline V gene lookup returns CDR1 MNHEY and CDR2 SMNVEV (reference sequence). The CDR3 totals 12 residues. The junction had 5 bases not matched to a gene; V was cut back by 6 bases and J by 8 bases. The CDR3 coding sequence is TGTGCCAGCAGGGGGACAGGAGTGGGCTACACCTTC. This translates into CASRGTGVGYTF.

V gene TRBV10-3 combines with J gene TRBJ2-7; TRBD2 matches 13 bases. Trimming at V came to 3 bases and at J to 2 bases, leaving 1 base not matched to a gene. This CDR3 region has 15 residues. CDR1 and CDR2 from the germline V gene are ENHRY and SYGVKD. CDR3 DNA: TGTGCCATCAGTGATGGACTAGCGGGGGCCTACGAGCAGTACTTC. It is translated as CAISDGLAGAYEQYF.

The chain has TRBV18 and TRBJ2-2, with D hard to call. Germline assignment: CDR1 KGHSH and CDR2 LQKENI. The V gene lost 3 bases and the J gene lost 7 bases, with 9 bases spanning the gap. The CDR3 is 13 residues long. This CDR3 is CASSPSSSGELFF. The CDR3 region has the DNA TGTGCCAGCTCACCGAGTAGCAGCGGGGAGCTGTTTTTT.

J is TRBJ2-4 and V is TRBV2; D is ambiguous. V was shortened by 3 bases and J by 4 bases, with 7 bases between the two germline ends. CDR3 size: 13 residues. Looked up from germline, CDR1 is SNHLY and CDR2 is FYNNEI. CDR3 sequence: CASSEWPKNIQYF. CDR3 nucleotide sequence: TGTGCCAGCAGTGAGTGGCCAAAAAACATTCAGTACTTC. The variable domain in full, completed from reference TRBV2 and TRBJ2-4, reads EPEVTQTPSHQVTQMGQEVILRCVPISNHLYFYWYRQILGQKVEFLVSFYNNEISEKSEIFDDQFSVERPDGSNFTLKIRSTKLEDSAMYFCASSEWPKNIQYFGAGTRLSVL.

The chain couples TRBV6-5 to TRBJ2-5, with TRBD2 identical over 8 bases. The CDR3 covers 16 residues. The V and J ends lost 2 bases and 2 bases, in that order; junction bases with no gene match: 7. CDR1 is MNHEY and CDR2 is SVGAGI in the germline V gene. The CDR3 DNA follows: TGTGCCAGCAGTTACGGGGCGGGGGGCGAACAAGAGACCCAGTACTTC. Translated: CASSYGAGGEQETQYF.

V gene TRBV29-1 combines with J gene TRBJ1-5; 8 nucleotides align to TRBD1. V lost 4 bases to trimming and J lost 2 bases; unmatched junction nucleotides: 7. CDR3 length equals 15 residues. Germline CDR1 reads SQVTM; CDR2 reads ANQGSEA. The CDR3 spells CSVVQGAAGNQPQHF. For the CDR3, the DNA is TGCAGCGTTGTGCAGGGGGCGGCGGGCAATCAGCCCCAGCATTTT.

This chain connects TRBV30 to TRBJ1-5; no firm D call. Germline CDR1 and CDR2: GTSNPN and SVGIG (reference sequence). The CDR3 is made up of 13 amino acids. Trimming cost V 2 bases and J 4 bases, with 9 bases left between them. In DNA, the CDR3 is TGTGCCTGGAGTTATGGAGGGAATCAGCCCCAGCATTTT. Translating gives CAWSYGGNQPQHF.

This clone was seen only a few times. The chain carries TRBV18 and TRBJ2-7; no clear D gene. Germline-derived CDR1 and CDR2 are KGHSH and LQKENI. The CDR3 has 14 amino acids. V was pared by 0 bases and J by 6 bases, with 12 bases between. CDR3 sequence reads: CASSPPGPISEQYF. CDR3 sequence (DNA): TGTGCCAGCTCACCACCTGGGCCAATCTCCGAGCAGTACTTC. The full variable domain, in which reference TRBV18 and TRBJ2-7 provide the parts outside the CDR3, is NAGVMQNPRHLVRRRGQEARLRCSPMKGHSHVYWYRQLPEEGLKFMVYLQKENIIDESGMPKERFSAEFPKEGPSILRIQQVVRGDSAAYFCASSPPGPISEQYFGPGTRLTVT.

This chain joins TRBV9 and TRBJ1-6; 7 positions agree with TRBD1. The CDR3 covers 15 residues. Trimming at V came to 4 bases and at J to 5 bases, leaving 6 bases not matched to a gene. CDR1 is SGDLS, CDR2 YYNGEE, per germline. CDR3 sequence: CASSRQGPNNSPLHF. CDR3 nucleotides: TGTGCCAGCAGCAGACAGGGTCCCAATAATTCACCCCTCCACTTT.

This clone was recorded a few times. V usage is TRBV18 and J usage is TRBJ1-4; 10 bases are a match to TRBD1. Trimming took 4 bases from V and 8 from J; bases not matched to a gene: 10. This CDR3 comprises 16 residues. Germline CDR1 reads KGHSH; CDR2 reads LQKENI. The CDR3: CASSRRQGALGEKLFF. The CDR3 DNA reads TGTGCCAGCTCACGACGACAGGGGGCCCTGGGGGAAAAACTGTTTTTT. The full variable domain, its missing parts supplied by reference TRBV18 and TRBJ1-4, is NAGVMQNPRHLVRRRGQEARLRCSPMKGHSHVYWYRQLPEEGLKFMVYLQKENIIDESGMPKERFSAEFPKEGPSILRIQQVVRGDSAAYFCASSRRQGALGEKLFFGSGTQLSVL.

This clone was detected only a few times. The rearrangement uses TRBV6-5 and TRBJ1-5; 9 bases are a match to TRBD1. Trimming at V came to 6 bases and at J to 5 bases, leaving 5 bases not matched to a gene. The CDR3 spans 14 residues. Germline lookup yields CDR1 MNHEY and CDR2 SVGAGI. The CDR3 region has the DNA TGTGCCAGCAGGACCGGGACAGGGTATCAGCCCCAGCATTTT. Protein product: CASRTGTGYQPQHF.

The chain couples TRBV28 to TRBJ2-7; D ambiguous. The CDR3 has 13 amino acids. The V gene's germline CDR1 is MDHEN and CDR2 SYDVKM. V was pared by 5 bases and J by 2 bases, with 10 bases between. This CDR3 reads CASSPSSAYEQYF. DNA for the CDR3: TGTGCCAGCAGTCCGTCCTCCGCCTACGAGCAGTACTTC.

This chain joins TRBV6-5 and TRBJ1-1, with D perhaps matching TRBD1 (5 bases). The CDR3 consists of 13 residues. With 6 bases removed from V and 5 bases from J, the gap between germline ends came to 13 bases. Germline-derived CDR1 and CDR2 are MNHEY and SVGAGI. CDR3: CASRRQPATEAFF. For the CDR3, the DNA is TGTGCCAGCAGAAGACAGCCGGCGACTGAAGCTTTCTTT.

The chain combines TRBV4-1 with TRBJ1-3; D is unresolved. The germline V gene has CDR1 MGHRA and CDR2 YSYEKL. Between the trimmed V and J ends, which lost 3 bases and 0 bases, there was a span of 12 bases. The CDR3 contains 16 residues. This CDR3 is CASSQQTGISGNTIYF. CDR3 nucleotide sequence: TGCGCCAGCAGCCAGCAAACGGGGATCTCTGGAAACACCATATATTTT.

The rearrangement links TRBV9 to TRBJ2-5, with D tentatively TRBD1 (5 bases). Trimming stripped 0 bases from V and 4 bases from J, with 10 bases between. The V gene's germline CDR1 is SGDLS and CDR2 YYNGEE. The CDR3 covers 14 residues. This chain's CDR3 is CASSVAGMSETQYF. CDR3 DNA sequence: TGTGCCAGCAGCGTAGCAGGGATGTCAGAGACCCAGTACTTC.

The chain combines TRBV5-7 with TRBJ2-7; D is possibly TRBD1 (5 bases). TRBV5-7 is classed as an ORF, of uncertain function. The CDR3 loop spans 14 amino acids. Trimming took 4 bases from V and 2 from J, leaving 13 bases between them. Here the CDR3 DNA reads TGTGCCAGCAGCCGCAGGACACCACCCTACGAGCAGTACTTC. It encodes CASSRRTPPYEQYF.

This clone was seen only a few times. The V call is TRBV25-1, the J call TRBJ1-1; possibly TRBD1 for D (5 bases). Between the trimmed V and J ends, which lost 7 bases and 0 bases, there was a span of 9 bases. The CDR3 runs to 13 residues. Germline V gene lookup returns CDR1 MGHDK and CDR2 SYGVNS. CDR3 protein: CASMLGVNTEAFF. In DNA form, the CDR3 reads TGTGCCAGCATGTTAGGGGTGAACACTGAAGCTTTCTTT.

This clone was detected a few times. The chain couples TRBV2 to TRBJ1-4; TRBD1 might be the D (6 bases). CDR3 length: 14 amino acids. Germline lookup yields CDR1 SNHLY and CDR2 FYNNEI. V was pared by 6 bases and J by 1 base, with 9 bases between. CDR3 in DNA: TGTGCCAGCAGACAGGGCTTAACTAATGAAAAACTGTTTTTT. This translates into CASRQGLTNEKLFF.

This clone was detected a few times. The chain joins TRBV29-1 to TRBJ2-2; 8 bases match TRBD1. The CDR3 length is 16 residues. The germline V gene has CDR1 SQVTM and CDR2 ANQGSEA. V shed 4 bases and J 6 bases; nucleotides not matched to a gene: 13. CDR3 amino acids: CSVVSSRQGASGELFF. For the CDR3, the DNA is TGCAGCGTTGTCTCTAGTCGGCAGGGGGCCTCCGGGGAGCTGTTTTTT.

This clone was found a few times. The CDR3 DNA reads TGTGCCAGCACTTTGAATGGGTGGGGGGGACAAGAGACCCAGTACTTC. As protein: CASTLNGWGGQETQYF. The chain couples TRBV5-6 to TRBJ2-5, with TRBD2 identical over 7 bases. Per germline, CDR1 SGHDT and CDR2 YYEEEE. The CDR3 is made up of 16 amino acids. The junction had 13 bases not matched to a gene; V was cut back by 6 bases and J by 2 bases. The whole variable domain, filled in from reference TRBV5-6 and TRBJ2-5, reads DAGVTQSPTHLIKTRGQQVTLRCSPKSGHDTVSWYQQALGQGPQFIFQYYEEEERQRGNFPDRFSGHQFPNYSSELNVNALLLGDSALYLCASTLNGWGGQETQYFGPGTRLLVL.

This clone showed up just a few times. The chain couples TRBV28 to TRBJ2-7; 9 nucleotides align to TRBD1. The V segment lost 5 bases and the J segment 0 bases; nucleotides outside the gene matches: 5. The CDR3 is 15 residues long. Germline CDR1 MDHEN, CDR2 SYDVKM. The CDR3 loop is CASSGPGQGSYEQYF. CDR3 sequence (DNA): TGTGCCAGCAGTGGACCGGGACAGGGCTCCTACGAGCAGTACTTC.

This clone was detected a few times. CDR3 amino acids: CASSPGDRQPQHF. For the CDR3, the DNA is TGTGCCAGCAGCCCCGGCGACAGGCAGCCCCAGCATTTT. J is TRBJ1-5 and V is TRBV7-3; D is perhaps TRBD1 (6 bases). V was clipped by 5 bases and J by 7 bases, with 12 bases between them. The CDR3 has 13 amino acids. CDR1 SGHTA and CDR2 FQGTGA come from the germline V gene.

This clone was counted at least ten times. The chain combines TRBV4-3 with TRBJ1-4; no clear D. The CDR3 has 19 residues. Trimming removed 0 bases from V and 0 bases from J, with 17 bases in between. Germline V gene sequence: CDR1 LGHNA, CDR2 YSLEER. CDR3 in DNA: TGCGCCAGCAGCCAAGACACCGTACTAGGCAGTGCAACTAATGAAAAACTGTTTTTT. Amino acid sequence: CASSQDTVLGSATNEKLFF.